The 16 T cell receptor beta chains below all came from one sample that was sequenced in a study of blood T cell repertoires in COVID-19. Libraries were prepared by immunoSEQ multiplex PCR; TCRdb keeps only in-frame clonotypes and omits some of them. In the table there are approximately 28,000 clones, roughly nine tenths of which are singletons. Sequenced sample: peripheral blood. The source is a man between 65 and 80 years old with active or convalescent COVID-19.

This chain uses TRBV12-3 or TRBV12-4 with TRBJ1-5; D remains ambiguous. V dropped 3 bases and J dropped 6 bases, with 6 bases sitting between them. The CDR3 totals 12 residues. This CDR3 is CASSLGSQPQHF. The DNA of the CDR3 is TGTGCCAGCAGTTTGGGGAGTCAGCCCCAGCATTTT.

This chain uses TRBV7-9 with TRBJ2-7; a possible D gene is TRBD1 (6 bases). Trimming stripped 5 bases from V and 6 bases from J, with 8 bases between. Germline V CDR1 and CDR2: SEHNR, FQNEAQ (reference sequence). This CDR3 is 11 amino acids long. The CDR3 DNA reads as TGTGCCAGCAGCGAAGGGGGCGAGCAGTACTTC. It specifies CASSEGGEQYF.

The CDR3 loop reads CAWSLDGYGYTF. CDR3 bases: TGTGCCTGGAGCCTAGACGGGTATGGCTACACCTTC. The V gene is TRBV30, the J gene TRBJ1-2; D unresolved. Per germline, CDR1 GTSNPN and CDR2 SVGIG (reference sequence). The CDR3 loop spans 12 amino acids. Trimming removed 3 bases at V and 5 bases at J, with 10 bases between.

The chain joins TRBV29-1 to TRBJ1-2, with 10 bases aligning to TRBD1. Germline V gene lookup returns CDR1 SQVTM and CDR2 ANQGSEA. The CDR3 is made up of 13 amino acids. The trim removed 7 bases at V and 8 bases at J, leaving 10 bases unmatched. The CDR3 bases are TGCAGCGCCTACGACAGGGGGCCAGAGGGCTACACCTTC. Translated: CSAYDRGPEGYTF.

This chain connects TRBV14 to TRBJ2-3; no clear D. The CDR3 is 13 residues long. V was cut by 1 base and J by 10 bases, with 12 bases left in between. Looked up from germline, CDR1 is SGHDN and CDR2 is FVKESK. CDR3 sequence (DNA): TGTGCCAGCAGCCAAGTGGGCCAGGTGTCGCAGTATTTT. This gives the protein CASSQVGQVSQYF.

The V and J genes are TRBV7-6 and TRBJ1-1; D gene ambiguous. From germline, CDR1 is SGHVS and CDR2 FNYEAQ. The CDR3 has 13 amino acids. The germline V and J ends were trimmed by 0 bases and 1 base, with 3 bases remaining between them. The DNA of the CDR3 is TGTGCCAGCAGCTTAGCGCGGAACACTGAAGCTTTCTTT. The encoded protein is CASSLARNTEAFF.

This clone was found a few times. The chain couples TRBV9 to TRBJ2-1; 9 positions agree with TRBD1. The CDR3 covers 13 residues. CDR1 is SGDLS and CDR2 is YYNGEE in the germline V gene. V shed 3 bases and J 9 bases; nucleotides not matched to a gene: 4. CDR3 DNA sequence: TGTGCCAGCAGCGCCACAGGGGGCCCTGAGCAGTTCTTC. Translated, it gives CASSATGGPEQFF.

This chain joins TRBV3-1 (or the pseudogene TRBV3-2) and TRBJ2-3; D ambiguous. This CDR3 spans 14 amino acids. Germline CDR1 and CDR2: LGHDT and YNNKEL (reference sequence). V was shortened by 0 bases and J by 6 bases, with 10 bases between the two germline ends. This chain's CDR3 is CASSQDRLGDTQYF. The CDR3 DNA reads TGTGCCAGCAGCCAAGATCGGCTGGGCGATACGCAGTATTTT.

The CDR3 nucleotides read TGTGCCAGCAGCTCCACTAGACAAGAGACCCAGTACTTC. It is translated as CASSSTRQETQYF. The chain employs TRBV7-2 and TRBJ2-5; D is possibly TRBD2 (5 bases). V shed 4 bases and J shed 2 bases, with 8 bases lying between them. The CDR3 has 13 amino acids. In germline, CDR1 is SGHTA, CDR2 FQGNSA.

The chain employs TRBV19 and TRBJ2-3; D is unclear. Deletions cut 4 bases from V and 1 base from J, with 9 bases between. The CDR3 contains 14 residues. Germline loops: CDR1 LNHDA, CDR2 SQIVND (reference sequence). As DNA, the CDR3 is TGTGCCAGTAGTAGAGAGACTCGCACAGATACGCAGTATTTT. This gives the protein CASSRETRTDTQYF.

The table lists this clone with a few counts. The CDR3, as DNA: TGTGCCAGCAGTCGAACGACGGGTGAAAAACTGTTTTTT. Protein sequence: CASSRTTGEKLFF. The chain has TRBV6-6 and TRBJ1-4; D gene unclear. CDR1 is MNHNY, CDR2 SVGAGI, per germline (reference sequence). Trimming stripped 5 bases from V and 7 bases from J, with 11 bases between. The CDR3 is 13 residues long.

V usage is TRBV6-5 and J usage is TRBJ2-7, with 10 bases lining up with TRBD2. Germline-derived CDR1 and CDR2 are MNHEY and SVGAGI. The CDR3 loop spans 14 amino acids. V was clipped by 8 bases and J by 4 bases; unmatched bases: 8. CDR3 in DNA: TGTGCCAGCCAGCAGGGGACTAGCGATTACGAGCAGTACGTC. This translates into CASQQGTSDYEQYV.

In this sample, this clone turned up a few times. The chain uses TRBV7-9 and TRBJ2-5; D uncertain. Germline CDR1 and CDR2: SEHNR and FQNEAQ (reference sequence). The V end lost 2 bases, the J end lost 1 base, and 11 bases lay between the germline ends. This CDR3 is built from 15 residues. CDR3 protein: CASSLIHPSQETQYF. CDR3 DNA: TGTGCCAGCAGCTTAATCCACCCGAGCCAAGAGACCCAGTACTTC.

The chain carries TRBV5-6 and TRBJ2-5, with D perhaps TRBD1 (6 bases). The V end was cut by 4 bases, the J end by 7 bases, with 17 bases between. Germline values: CDR1 SGHDT, CDR2 YYEEEE. CDR3 length equals 14 residues. CDR3 region: CASSIPTPQGTQYF. DNA of the CDR3: TGTGCCAGCAGCATACCCACTCCACAGGGGACCCAGTACTTC.

V is TRBV12-3 or TRBV12-4 and J is TRBJ1-1; D is possibly TRBD1 (5 bases). V lost 6 bases and J 8 bases, leaving 13 bases between the germline ends. This CDR3 comprises 12 residues. DNA for the CDR3: TGTGCCAGCAGCCTCGGGACTCCCGAAGCTTTCTTT. Amino acids: CASSLGTPEAFF.

The chain couples TRBV30 to TRBJ1-1, with 11 bases fitting TRBD1. The V segment lost 0 bases and the J segment 1 base; nucleotides outside the gene matches: 13. This CDR3 contains 19 residues. Germline CDR1 reads GTSNPN; CDR2 reads SVGIG (reference sequence). CDR3: CAWSVGTGGGWHKNTEAFF. As DNA, the CDR3 is TGTGCCTGGAGTGTTGGGACAGGGGGTGGATGGCACAAGAACACTGAAGCTTTCTTT.